These 31 T cell receptor beta chains share one sample of origin, sequenced in a study of cytomegalovirus exposure and HLA in healthy donors. PCR employed 60 Vbeta and 13 Jbeta primers. Assay: immunoSEQ multiplex PCR; the TCRdb copy retains only in-frame clones and omits some. This sample yields about 120,000 clones, of which approximately 81% are seen a single time; 2% to 2.5% belongs to the top ten. Sequencing was performed on PBMCs. Receptors were obtained from a woman aged 40 to 49 in good health and CMV-seronegative.

The CDR3 loop reads CASSEALAGSYEQYF. Here the CDR3 DNA reads TGTGCCAGCAGTGAAGCGCTAGCGGGGTCCTACGAGCAGTACTTC. The gene calls are TRBV6-1 and TRBJ2-7, with 9 bases lining up with TRBD2. J lost 1 base, V lost 0 bases, and 1 base had no gene match. Germline loops: CDR1 MNHNS, CDR2 SASEGT. CDR3 length equals 15 residues.

There are a few counts of this clone. The rearrangement joins TRBV7-2 to TRBJ2-1, with TRBD2 as a possible D gene (5 bases). This CDR3 spans 14 amino acids. Germline lookup yields CDR1 SGHTA and CDR2 FQGNSA. V was pared by 3 bases and J by 4 bases, with 10 bases between. The CDR3 sequence is CASSFAGVYNEQFF. DNA for the CDR3: TGTGCCAGCAGCTTTGCGGGTGTATACAATGAGCAGTTCTTC. The full variable domain, its missing parts supplied by reference TRBV7-2 and TRBJ2-1, is GAGVSQSPSNKVTEKGKDVELRCDPISGHTALYWYRQSLGQGLEFLIYFQGNSAPDKSGLPSDRFSAERTGGSVSTLTIQRTQQEDSAVYLCASSFAGVYNEQFFGPGTRLTVL.

The V and J genes are TRBV5-4 and TRBJ2-6; 8 nucleotides agree with TRBD1. The CDR3 has 17 amino acids. The V segment lost 4 bases and the J segment 0 bases; nucleotides outside the gene matches: 6. CDR1 and CDR2 from the germline V gene are SGHNT and YYREEE (reference sequence). CDR3 sequence: CASSPWTGRSGANVLTF. The DNA of the CDR3 is TGTGCCAGCAGCCCTTGGACAGGGCGCTCTGGGGCCAACGTCCTGACTTTC.

Only a few counts were recorded for this clone. The chain combines TRBV27 with TRBJ1-4; D uncertain. The CDR3 sequence is 14 residues long. Trimming took off 7 bases at V and 7 bases at J, with 16 bases between the two ends. The germline V gene encodes CDR1 MNHEY and CDR2 SMNVEV (reference sequence). The CDR3 DNA sequence: TGTGCCAGCAACGCCCGCGGAATCGGTGAAAAACTGTTTTTT. Translating it yields CASNARGIGEKLFF.

This chain links TRBV25-1 with TRBJ1-6; D is unresolved. This CDR3 contains 12 residues. Germline values: CDR1 MGHDK, CDR2 SYGVNS. Trimming stripped 0 bases from V and 10 bases from J, with 4 bases between. CDR3 amino acids: CASSEYQSPLHF. As DNA, the CDR3 is TGTGCCAGCAGTGAATATCAATCACCCCTCCACTTT.

The chain employs TRBV18 and TRBJ2-1; 9 bases fit TRBD1. The CDR3 has 13 residues. The germline V gene encodes CDR1 KGHSH and CDR2 LQKENI. Trimming took 5 bases from V and 7 from J; bases not matched to a gene: 3. CDR3 in amino acids: CASSSQGANEQFF. The CDR3 DNA is TGTGCCAGCTCATCACAGGGGGCTAATGAGCAGTTCTTC.

The genes are TRBV7-8 and TRBJ2-2; D may be TRBD1 (5 bases). Trimming took off 4 bases at V and 1 base at J, with 16 bases between the two ends. In germline, CDR1 is SGHVS, CDR2 FQNEAQ. The CDR3 extends over 17 amino acids. The CDR3 reads CASSWTMGLMNTGELFF. DNA of the CDR3: TGTGCCAGCAGCTGGACGATGGGGCTGATGAACACCGGGGAGCTGTTTTTT.

This clone came up a few times. The rearrangement joins TRBV19 to TRBJ1-2; D unresolved. CDR3 length: 14 residues. Per germline, CDR1 LNHDA and CDR2 SQIVND (reference sequence). Trimming took 3 bases from V and 6 from J, leaving 14 bases between them. The CDR3 DNA sequence: TGTGCCAGTAGTATCGGAGAGGCTTGGGATGGCTACACCTTC. Translation gives CASSIGEAWDGYTF.

This clone was seen once. The chain employs TRBV27 and TRBJ2-5; 8 nucleotides agree with TRBD2. The germline CDR1 and CDR2 sequences are MNHEY and SMNVEV (reference sequence). This CDR3 is built from 13 residues. With V trimmed by 8 bases and J by 3 bases, 5 bases remained unmatched. The CDR3 DNA reads as TGTGCCAGCTGGAGAGCGGGGGAAGAGACCCAGTACTTC. It yields the protein CASWRAGEETQYF.

The chain is built from TRBV6-5 and TRBJ2-3, with a weak D call TRBD2 (5 bases). The germline V and J ends were trimmed by 5 bases and 2 bases, with 8 bases remaining between them. CDR1 is MNHEY and CDR2 is SVGAGI in the germline V gene. This CDR3 is built from 13 residues. CDR3 sequence (DNA): TGTGCCAGCAGTCCGAGGGTCACAGATACGCAGTATTTT. Translating gives CASSPRVTDTQYF.

This chain uses TRBV23-1 with TRBJ1-4, with 8 bases that match TRBD1. TRBV23-1 carries the ORF label, with uncertain function. This CDR3 comprises 15 residues. The V and J ends lost 0 bases and 6 bases, in that order; junction bases with no gene match: 3. The DNA of the CDR3 is TGCGCCAGCAGTCAATCCAGGGGGCCGGATGAAAAACTGTTTTTT. Amino acids: CASSQSRGPDEKLFF.

V is TRBV27 and J is TRBJ2-3; 9 bases map to TRBD1. CDR3 length: 14 residues. Germline assignment: CDR1 MNHEY and CDR2 SMNVEV (reference sequence). V gave up 3 bases and J gave up 5 bases; unmatched junction bases: 3. The CDR3: CASSLDRGGDTQYF. In DNA, the CDR3 is TGTGCCAGCAGTTTGGACAGGGGAGGAGATACGCAGTATTTT.

This clone was recorded a few times. The chain joins TRBV13 to TRBJ1-3; 7 bases are shared with TRBD1. This CDR3 has 17 residues. The germline gives CDR1 PRHDT, CDR2 FYEKMQ (reference sequence). With 1 base clipped from V and 4 bases from J, the junction kept 10 bases outside the gene matches. CDR3 protein: CASSLVGQTGVGNTIYF. For the CDR3, the DNA is TGTGCCAGCAGCTTAGTTGGCCAAACAGGGGTCGGAAACACCATATATTTT.

This clone was recorded only once. The chain joins TRBV2 to TRBJ2-1; D not resolved. The CDR3 covers 14 residues. Trimming pared 5 bases from V and 0 bases from J, leaving 8 bases between. CDR1 and CDR2 (germline): SNHLY, FYNNEI. CDR3 DNA: TGTGCCAGCAGTCGGTTAAGCTCCTACAATGAGCAGTTCTTC. It yields the protein CASSRLSSYNEQFF.

The V and J genes are TRBV5-3 and TRBJ2-1; TRBD2 aligns across 11 bases. TRBV5-3 is known as an ORF, though its function is uncertain. V lost 3 bases and J lost 6; bases outside the gene matches: 14. This CDR3 contains 18 residues. The CDR3 region is CARSYREHLAGGANEQFF. The DNA for the CDR3 is TGTGCCAGAAGCTACAGGGAACACTTAGCGGGAGGGGCCAATGAGCAGTTCTTC.

This rearrangement joins TRBV6-5 to TRBJ2-7; 7 bases are shared with TRBD1. The V segment lost 6 bases and the J segment 1 base; nucleotides outside the gene matches: 9. The CDR3 totals 15 residues. Germline V gene sequence: CDR1 MNHEY, CDR2 SVGAGI. The chain's CDR3 is CASRPGQQGSYEQYF. In nucleotides, the CDR3 is TGTGCCAGCAGACCGGGACAGCAAGGATCCTACGAGCAGTACTTC.

V usage is TRBV7-2 and J usage is TRBJ2-2; the match to TRBD2 covers 8 bases. Germline-derived CDR1 and CDR2 are SGHTA and FQGNSA. Trimming took 0 bases from V and 0 from J; bases not matched to a gene: 6. This CDR3 spans 18 amino acids. Here the CDR3 reads CASSLALSGSSNTGELFF. CDR3 nucleotides: TGTGCCAGCAGCTTAGCGCTAAGCGGGAGCTCGAACACCGGGGAGCTGTTTTTT.

The chain recombines TRBV7-6 with TRBJ2-3; 8 nucleotides agree with TRBD2. CDR3 length equals 16 residues. CDR1 SGHVS and CDR2 FNYEAQ come from the germline V gene. The V and J ends lost 1 base and 6 bases, in that order; junction bases with no gene match: 9. The CDR3 reads CASSLDGGGLSDTQYF. CDR3 nucleotide sequence: TGTGCCAGCAGCTTAGATGGCGGGGGGTTGTCCGATACGCAGTATTTT.

This clone was recorded a few times. The rearrangement links TRBV5-1 to TRBJ2-7; 9 bases are shared with TRBD1. In germline, CDR1 is SGHRS, CDR2 YFSETQ. CDR3 length equals 14 residues. With V trimmed by 0 bases and J by 5 bases, 3 bases remained unmatched. CDR3 amino acids: CASSLDWDRDEQYF. The CDR3 nucleotides are TGCGCCAGCAGCTTGGACTGGGACAGGGACGAGCAGTACTTC.

The chain employs TRBV6-1 and TRBJ1-5; the match to TRBD1 covers 9 bases. Germline loops: CDR1 MNHNS, CDR2 SASEGT. The CDR3 has 15 amino acids. Unmatched junction bases numbered 2, after V lost 4 bases and J lost 1 base. The CDR3 loop is CASSGTGVSNQPQHF. In DNA form, the CDR3 reads TGTGCCAGCAGTGGGACAGGGGTGAGCAATCAGCCCCAGCATTTT.

V is TRBV19 and J is TRBJ2-2; tentatively, D is TRBD2 (6 bases). Per the germline V gene, CDR1 is LNHDA and CDR2 is SQIVND (reference sequence). The CDR3 contains 13 residues. Deletions cut 7 bases from V and 7 bases from J, with 13 bases between. DNA for the CDR3: TGTGCCAGTACCCCCGGGGGTAACGGGGAGCTGTTTTTT. This gives the protein CASTPGGNGELFF. The complete variable domain, with remaining parts taken from reference TRBV19 and TRBJ2-2, reads DGGITQSPKYLFRKEGQNVTLSCEQNLNHDAMYWYRQDPGQGLRLIYYSQIVNDFQKGDIAEGYSVSREKKESFPLTVTSAQKNPTAFYLCASTPGGNGELFFGEGSRLTVL.

V is TRBV5-1 and J is TRBJ1-1; 9 positions match TRBD1. This CDR3 region has 14 residues. CDR1 is SGHRS and CDR2 is YFSETQ in the germline V gene. V was clipped by 4 bases and J by 3 bases; unmatched bases: 4. The DNA for the CDR3 is TGCGCCAGCAGCATAACAGGGGGCGACACTGAAGCTTTCTTT. Encoded protein: CASSITGGDTEAFF.

V is TRBV19 and J is TRBJ1-1, with 7 bases identical to TRBD1. The germline V gene has CDR1 LNHDA and CDR2 SQIVND (reference sequence). The length of the CDR3 is 17 residues. With 3 bases clipped from V and 5 bases from J, the junction kept 15 bases outside the gene matches. The CDR3 DNA sequence: TGTGCCAGTAGTATGCAGACTCGACCAAACAGGGGAACTGAAGCTTTCTTT. This encodes CASSMQTRPNRGTEAFF. The variable domain in full, with the rest retrieved from reference TRBV19 and TRBJ1-1, is DGGITQSPKYLFRKEGQNVTLSCEQNLNHDAMYWYRQDPGQGLRLIYYSQIVNDFQKGDIAEGYSVSREKKESFPLTVTSAQKNPTAFYLCASSMQTRPNRGTEAFFGQGTRLTVV.

The chain couples TRBV19 to TRBJ2-1; TRBD2 matches 8 bases. Germline trimming cut 5 bases from V and 0 bases from J; bases unmatched to any gene: 6. Looked up from germline, CDR1 is LNHDA and CDR2 is SQIVND (reference sequence). The CDR3 length is 16 residues. The CDR3 DNA sequence: TGTGCCAGTAGTGGGTTACTAGCGGACTCCTACAATGAGCAGTTCTTC. Protein: CASSGLLADSYNEQFF.

CDR3 region: CASSLKAAASGSQTQYF. For the CDR3, the DNA is TGTGCCAGCAGTTTAAAGGCTGCGGCTAGCGGGAGTCAGACCCAGTACTTC. This chain connects TRBV27 to TRBJ2-5; TRBD2 agrees at 10 bases. Germline V CDR1 and CDR2: MNHEY, SMNVEV (reference sequence). The CDR3 runs 17 residues. J gave up 6 bases and V 2 bases, and 12 bases lay outside the gene matches.

This clone was detected once. The rearrangement uses TRBV9 and TRBJ1-3, with 8 bases matching TRBD1. CDR1 is SGDLS and CDR2 is YYNGEE in the germline V gene. The CDR3 sequence is 15 residues long. Unmatched junction bases numbered 7, after V lost 6 bases and J lost 2 bases. CDR3 protein: CASTLGQDPGNTIYF. DNA for the CDR3: TGTGCCAGCACCCTGGGACAGGACCCTGGAAACACCATATATTTT. The whole variable domain, filled in from reference TRBV9 and TRBJ1-3, reads DSGVTQTPKHLITATGQRVTLRCSPRSGDLSVYWYQQSLDQGLQFLIQYYNGEERAKGNILERFSAQQFPDLHSELNLSSLELGDSALYFCASTLGQDPGNTIYFGEGSWLTVV.

The chain has TRBV2 and TRBJ2-7, with TRBD2 matching over 8 bases. Germline V CDR1 and CDR2: SNHLY, FYNNEI. With 10 bases clipped from V and 0 bases from J, the junction kept 17 bases outside the gene matches. The CDR3 length is 17 residues. CDR3 in amino acids: CAIILAESSSVSYEQYF. The CDR3 region has the DNA TGTGCCATCATACTAGCGGAGTCATCTTCGGTCTCCTACGAGCAGTACTTC.

This clone showed up just a few times. The chain couples TRBV10-1 to TRBJ1-1; 7 bases fit TRBD1. Germline assignment: CDR1 WNHNN and CDR2 SYGVQD (reference sequence). Trimming cost V 6 bases and J 5 bases; bases outside gene matches: 9. The length of the CDR3 is 14 residues. This CDR3 reads CASSPGGRSTEAFF. The DNA of the CDR3 is TGCGCCAGCAGCCCAGGGGGTCGCAGTACTGAAGCTTTCTTT.

The rearrangement joins TRBV11-3 to TRBJ1-2; D not certain. CDR1 and CDR2 from the germline V gene are SGHNT and YENEEA. The CDR3 spans 9 residues. Trimming shortened V by 7 bases and J by 10 bases, and 7 bases separated the two germline ends. The chain's CDR3 is CASTRDYTF. In nucleotides, the CDR3 is TGTGCCAGCACCCGCGACTACACCTTC.

This chain joins TRBV2 and TRBJ1-4; 11 bases map to TRBD1. Germline CDR1 SNHLY, CDR2 FYNNEI. This CDR3 comprises 15 residues. Losses at the gene ends were 5 bases for V and 6 bases for J; bases not matched to a gene: 5. This chain's CDR3 is CASSIGGQGDEKLFF. CDR3 coding DNA: TGTGCCAGCAGTATTGGGGGACAGGGGGATGAAAAACTGTTTTTT.

This chain connects TRBV27 to TRBJ2-1; 8 nucleotides line up with TRBD2. The CDR3 has 16 amino acids. J lost 8 bases, V lost 4 bases, and 13 bases had no gene match. From germline, CDR1 is MNHEY and CDR2 SMNVEV (reference sequence). This CDR3 reads CASSWASGQIVYEQFF. The CDR3 coding sequence is TGTGCCAGCAGTTGGGCTAGCGGGCAAATCGTCTATGAGCAGTTCTTC.